Below, one T cell receptor beta chain is given with its context. This specimen comes from a study of cytomegalovirus exposure and HLA in healthy donors. Trimming removed 9 bases from V and 5 bases from J; junction bases left unmatched: 3. The germline V gene has CDR1 LNHDA and CDR2 SQIVND (reference sequence). The length of the CDR3 is 11 residues. Use of 60 Vbeta and 13 Jbeta primers characterized the PCR. Sequenced by immunoSEQ multiplex PCR; TCRdb stores in-frame clones only, minus some. The sample has over 200,000 clones; over 75% are singletons. The sequence was obtained from a human donor in good health. The specimen was PBMCs. This chain connects TRBV19 to TRBJ2-7, with 8 bases lining up with TRBD1. The DNA for the CDR3 is TGTGCCAGAGGACAGGGACACGAGCAGTACTTC. This gives the protein CARGQGHEQYF.